The 21 T cell receptor beta chains below were found in one sample sequenced in a study of T cells in Graves' hyperthyroidism and ophthalmopathy. Authors of the study amplified TCR beta CDR3 regions from RNA transcripts. The study used the HTBI primer set for a first-round RT-PCR of the TCR CDR3. MiXCR was run by TCRdb on the multiplex PCR reads, yielding one entry per CDR3 protein. The table records a few hundred thousand distinct CDR3 sequences, about half of them present only once. The sample was peripheral blood or thyroid tissue (not recorded which). These receptors all come from a woman younger than 35 with Graves' hyperthyroidism.

The V gene is TRBV6-1, the J gene TRBJ1-2, with TRBD1 matching 7 bases. This CDR3 is 15 amino acids long. The junction had 12 bases not matched to a gene; V was cut back by 5 bases and J by 6 bases. Germline-derived CDR1 and CDR2 are MNHNS and SASEGT. The CDR3 reads CASSPSGIGGNGYTF. The CDR3 DNA reads as TGTGCCAGCAGTCCCAGCGGGATAGGGGGCAATGGCTACACCTTC.

This clonotype was seen ten or more times. The J gene is TRBJ2-5, the V gene TRBV3-1; 9 bases match TRBD2. Germline trimming cut 1 base from V and 3 bases from J; bases unmatched to any gene: 6. Germline V lookup: CDR1 LGHDT, CDR2 YNNKEL (reference sequence). CDR3 length: 16 residues. The DNA of the CDR3 is TGTGCCAGCAGCCAAGGCTTCCTAGCGGGAAAAGAGACCCAGTACTTC. Protein product: CASSQGFLAGKETQYF.

This clonotype was recorded many times. V gene TRBV6-6 combines with J gene TRBJ2-7; the D gene is possibly TRBD2 (5 bases). Looked up from germline, CDR1 is MNHNY and CDR2 is SVGAGI (reference sequence). The CDR3 spans 14 residues. Deletions cut 3 bases from V and 3 bases from J, with 12 bases between. CDR3 bases: TGTGCCAGCAGTTATCTGGGAGCGCACTACGAGCAGTACTTC. It codes for CASSYLGAHYEQYF.

CDR3 nucleotides: TGTGCCAGCAGCGTAGAGGGGACAGGGCCCGAGCAGTACTTC. The encoded protein is CASSVEGTGPEQYF. The rearrangement joins TRBV9 to TRBJ2-7; 9 bases align to TRBD1. With V trimmed by 0 bases and J by 6 bases, 4 bases remained unmatched. There are 14 residues in the CDR3. Germline CDR1 and CDR2: SGDLS and YYNGEE.

The gene calls are TRBV24-1 and TRBJ2-7; D is undetermined. The germline V gene has CDR1 KGHDR and CDR2 SFDVKD. V was clipped by 7 bases and J by 3 bases, with 12 bases between them. CDR3 size: 13 residues. The CDR3 loop is CATSQQSDYEQYF. The CDR3, as DNA: TGTGCCACCAGCCAACAGAGCGACTACGAGCAGTACTTC.

The chain couples TRBV7-2 to TRBJ2-7, with 12 bases identical to TRBD2. Losses at the gene ends were 3 bases for V and 4 bases for J; bases not matched to a gene: 7. The CDR3 consists of 16 residues. Germline V gives CDR1 SGHTA, CDR2 FQGNSA. The CDR3 DNA sequence: TGTGCCAGCAGCTTCCGGACTAGCGGGATACTATACGAGCAGTACTTC. It encodes CASSFRTSGILYEQYF.

Turning to this clonotype: This may come from a read error, since a much larger clone is one base off. The J gene is TRBJ2-2, the V gene TRBV5-5; TRBD2 is a possible D gene (5 bases). This CDR3 is 18 amino acids long. CDR1 and CDR2 (germline): SGHKS, YYEKEE (reference sequence). CDR3 in amino acids: CACSLKAARRGYTGELFF. The CDR3 region has the DNA TGTGCCTGCAGCTTGAAAGCGGCCCGAAGAGGCTACACCGGGGAGCTGTTTTTT.

The rearrangement joins TRBV25-1 to TRBJ2-2; D is perhaps TRBD1 (6 bases). This CDR3 has 16 amino acids. From germline, CDR1 is MGHDK and CDR2 SYGVNS. V gave up 4 bases and J gave up 1 base, with 13 bases separating them. The CDR3 sequence is CASSAPGTMNTGELFF. In DNA, the CDR3 is TGTGCCAGCAGTGCTCCCGGGACAATGAACACCGGGGAGCTGTTTTTT. Complete variable domain (other parts from reference TRBV25-1 and TRBJ2-2): EADIYQTPRYLVIGTGKKITLECSQTMGHDKMYWYQQDPGMELHLIHYSYGVNSTEKGDLSSESTVSRIRTEHFPLTLESARPSHTSQYLCASSAPGTMNTGELFFGEGSRLTVL.

This clonotype was counted at least ten times. V usage is TRBV27 and J usage is TRBJ2-7; no clear D gene. CDR3 length equals 12 residues. From germline, CDR1 is MNHEY and CDR2 SMNVEV (reference sequence). Trimming removed 6 bases at V and 6 bases at J, with 12 bases between. This CDR3 reads CASSRSSAEQYF. The CDR3 bases are TGTGCCAGCAGCAGATCCTCCGCCGAGCAGTACTTC.

This clonotype was seen just once. The J gene is TRBJ1-5, the V gene TRBV29-1, with D unresolved. Trimming stripped 8 bases from V and 2 bases from J, with 10 bases between. Germline V gene lookup returns CDR1 SQVTM and CDR2 ANQGSEA. This CDR3 is 12 amino acids long. This CDR3 reads CSLGYGNQPQHF. CDR3 coding DNA: TGCAGCTTGGGGTACGGCAATCAGCCCCAGCATTTT.

This rearrangement joins TRBV25-1 to TRBJ1-2; D unresolved. V dropped 4 bases and J dropped 8 bases, with 14 bases sitting between them. The CDR3 runs to 13 residues. The germline V gene has CDR1 MGHDK and CDR2 SYGVNS. CDR3 residues: CASSAPVELGYTF. CDR3 sequence (DNA): TGTGCCAGCAGTGCCCCCGTGGAGTTGGGCTACACCTTC.

This clonotype occurred many times. This chain uses TRBV4-2 with TRBJ2-5; the match to TRBD2 covers 7 bases. Germline CDR1 is LGHNA and CDR2 is YNFKEQ. This CDR3 is 17 amino acids long. The J segment lost 5 bases and the V segment lost 6 bases, leaving 18 bases of the junction unmatched. CDR3 nucleotides: TGTGCCAGCAGTCAGTTGGCGGCGGGAGAGTATTGGGAGACCCAGTACTTC. It is translated as CASSQLAAGEYWETQYF.

The gene calls are TRBV28 and TRBJ1-2, with no clear D. CDR1 and CDR2 from the germline V gene are MDHEN and SYDVKM. The CDR3 runs 16 residues. V was pared by 8 bases and J by 4 bases, with 23 bases between. This CDR3 is CASSPSTAGNGYGYTF. The CDR3 DNA reads TGTGCCAGCTCACCATCCACAGCGGGAAATGGCTATGGCTACACCTTC.

The chain is built from TRBV6-1 and TRBJ2-7; possibly TRBD1 for D (5 bases). Germline V lookup: CDR1 MNHNS, CDR2 SASEGT. V shed 5 bases and J shed 4 bases, with 18 bases lying between them. There are 15 residues in the CDR3. CDR3 sequence: CASSYILAGMYEQYF. The CDR3 DNA reads as TGTGCCAGCAGTTACATCCTTGCAGGGATGTACGAGCAGTACTTC.

In this sample, this clonotype turned up many times. The CDR3: CSVAAEATNTGELFF. CDR3 nucleotides: TGCAGCGTTGCAGCGGAAGCGACGAACACCGGGGAGCTGTTTTTT. J is TRBJ2-2 and V is TRBV29-1; weak D call: TRBD2 (5 bases). Trimming took 4 bases from V and 0 from J, leaving 12 bases between them. CDR1 and CDR2 from the germline V gene are SQVTM and ANQGSEA. This CDR3 is built from 15 residues.

The chain couples TRBV7-3 to TRBJ2-1, with TRBD2 matching 9 bases. The V gene end was trimmed by 5 bases and the J gene end by 4 bases; junction bases not matched to a gene: 6. The germline V gene has CDR1 SGHTA and CDR2 FQGTGA. The CDR3 runs to 15 residues. CDR3 DNA sequence: TGTGCCAGCAGCCCTCGACTAGCGGAATACAATGAGCAGTTCTTC. It codes for CASSPRLAEYNEQFF.

This clonotype was seen just once. The rearrangement joins TRBV7-8 to TRBJ2-3; 10 positions agree with TRBD2. CDR3 length: 19 residues. V lost 3 bases and J lost 4; bases outside the gene matches: 16. Germline CDR1 SGHVS, CDR2 FQNEAQ. The CDR3 protein is CASSFRAGGTLMLSDTQYF. The CDR3 DNA sequence: TGTGCCAGCAGCTTTAGAGCGGGAGGGACTTTAATGCTTTCAGATACGCAGTATTTT. The variable domain in full, with the rest retrieved from reference TRBV7-8 and TRBJ2-3, is GAGVSQSPRYKVAKRGQDVALRCDPISGHVSLFWYQQALGQGPEFLTYFQNEAQLDKSGLPSDRFFAERPEGSVSTLKIQRTQQEDSAVYLCASSFRAGGTLMLSDTQYFGPGTRLTVL.

Note on this clonotype: A read error may produce the germline difference seen at one junction end. V usage is TRBV7-3 and J usage is TRBJ2-5, with a weak D call TRBD1 (6 bases). CDR3 length: 14 amino acids. Looked up from germline, CDR1 is SGHTA and CDR2 is FQGTGA. Here the CDR3 DNA reads TGCGCCAGCAGCCAAGATGGACGACGGACAGCCCAGTACTTC. Its protein is CASSQDGRRTAQYF.

This clonotype was recorded only once. This sequence joins TRBV7-2 and TRBJ1-3, with TRBD1 matching 7 bases. Germline values: CDR1 SGHTA, CDR2 FQGNSA. The CDR3 has 13 residues. Germline trimming cut 5 bases from V and 4 bases from J; bases unmatched to any gene: 2. CDR3 in amino acids: CASSRGHGNTIYF. CDR3 DNA sequence: TGTGCCAGCAGCAGGGGGCACGGAAACACCATATATTTT.

The sample holds many counts of this clonotype. The chain has TRBV7-9 and TRBJ1-5, with D possibly being TRBD1 (5 bases). The CDR3 is 12 residues long. V lost 6 bases, J lost 7 bases, and 10 bases lay in between. Germline assignment: CDR1 SEHNR and CDR2 FQNEAQ (reference sequence). The CDR3 here is CASSKGPQPQHF. CDR3 coding DNA: TGTGCCAGCAGTAAGGGGCCCCAGCCCCAGCATTTT.

V is TRBV20-1 and J is TRBJ1-1; 7 bases are a match to TRBD1. The junction had 7 bases not matched to a gene; V was cut back by 6 bases and J by 3 bases. Germline V gene lookup returns CDR1 DFQATT and CDR2 SNEGSKA (reference sequence). The CDR3 covers 13 residues. DNA of the CDR3: TGCAGTGCCGAGACAGGGTCGGACACTGAAGCTTTCTTT. Translation: CSAETGSDTEAFF.